The 12 T cell receptor beta chains listed next were all sequenced from one sample in a study of blood T cell repertoires in COVID-19. The protocol was immunoSEQ multiplex PCR, while the TCRdb copy is restricted to in-frame clones and leaves out a portion. The sample shows around 100,000 clones, approximately 80% of them seen only once. The sequenced material came from peripheral blood. These receptor sequences come from a human donor in a cohort sampled during active COVID-19.

The chain links TRBV15 to TRBJ2-1; 15 positions match TRBD2. J was trimmed by 10 bases and V by 5 bases; bases with no gene match: 9. The CDR3 totals 16 residues. Germline CDR1 is LNHNV and CDR2 is YYDKDF (reference sequence). The CDR3 region is CATSLRTSGGAREQFF. Here the CDR3 DNA reads TGTGCCACCAGCCTGCGGACTAGCGGGGGGGCGAGGGAGCAGTTCTTC.

The chain is built from TRBV2 and TRBJ2-2; D is possibly TRBD2 (6 bases). CDR3 length equals 16 residues. In germline, CDR1 is SNHLY, CDR2 FYNNEI. The germline V and J ends were trimmed by 6 bases and 3 bases, with 17 bases remaining between them. The CDR3 region is CASSDTSSLDTGELFF. The CDR3 DNA reads TGTGCCAGCAGCGATACTAGCAGTCTAGACACCGGGGAGCTGTTTTTT.

This chain links TRBV18 with TRBJ1-5; 8 nucleotides line up with TRBD1. CDR1 KGHSH and CDR2 LQKENI come from the germline V gene. The CDR3 has 14 residues. V lost 6 bases and J lost 2; bases outside the gene matches: 3. The CDR3 protein is CASSDRGGNQPQHF. Here the CDR3 DNA reads TGTGCCAGCTCCGACAGGGGAGGCAATCAGCCCCAGCATTTT.

The V gene is TRBV6-2 or TRBV6-3, the J gene TRBJ1-5; D remains ambiguous. The CDR3 is made up of 14 amino acids. V lost 6 bases and J 0 bases, leaving 9 bases between the germline ends. Germline V gene data show CDR1 as MNHEY and CDR2 as SVGEGT. The CDR3: CASSGGYSNQPQHF. The DNA for the CDR3 is TGTGCCAGCAGCGGAGGCTATAGCAATCAGCCCCAGCATTTT.

CDR3 DNA: TGTGCTAGTGGTTTGGTACCGGATGGGACTACCGCCACCGGGGAGCTGTTTTTT. Amino acid sequence: CASGLVPDGTTATGELFF. This chain links TRBV12-5 with TRBJ2-2, with 7 nucleotides matching TRBD2. Germline lookup yields CDR1 LGHNT and CDR2 FRNRAP. V trimming: 0 bases; J trimming: 4 bases; junction bases outside the gene matches: 11. The CDR3 consists of 18 residues.

This rearrangement joins TRBV7-3 to TRBJ2-5, with D maybe TRBD1 (5 bases). The length of the CDR3 is 14 residues. V was shortened by 2 bases and J by 5 bases, with 12 bases between the two germline ends. Germline CDR1 reads SGHTA; CDR2 reads FQGTGA. CDR3 DNA: TGTGCCAGCAGCTTAGCAGGGATGGGTGAGACCCAGTACTTC. This sequence encodes CASSLAGMGETQYF.

This chain's CDR3 is CASSLSPGETQYF. The CDR3 DNA sequence: TGTGCCAGCAGCCTCTCCCCAGGCGAGACCCAGTACTTC. V and J are TRBV3-1 (or the pseudogene TRBV3-2) and TRBJ2-5; D gene uncertain. The ends were cut back, 4 bases at V and 5 bases at J, with 11 bases in the middle. This CDR3 has 13 residues. In germline, CDR1 is LGHDT, CDR2 YNNKEL (reference sequence).

This chain uses TRBV7-8 with TRBJ2-1, with D unresolved. Between the trimmed V and J ends, which lost 5 bases and 10 bases, there was a span of 9 bases. The CDR3 consists of 11 residues. CDR1 is SGHVS, CDR2 FQNEAQ, per germline. The CDR3 DNA sequence: TGTGCCAGCAGCCAATCGGAGGAGCAGTTCTTC. Residues: CASSQSEEQFF.

V and J are TRBV19 and TRBJ1-5; no clear D gene. Germline lookup yields CDR1 LNHDA and CDR2 SQIVND (reference sequence). The CDR3 consists of 14 residues. V lost 5 bases and J 3 bases, leaving 11 bases between the germline ends. The CDR3 here is CASSLSTFNQPQHF. CDR3 nucleotide sequence: TGTGCCAGTAGTCTGTCCACATTCAATCAGCCCCAGCATTTT.

The chain joins TRBV19 to TRBJ2-1; D not resolved. The CDR3 covers 13 residues. Trimming took off 2 bases at V and 1 base at J, with 3 bases between the two ends. Per the germline V gene, CDR1 is LNHDA and CDR2 is SQIVND (reference sequence). This CDR3 is CASSISSYNEQFF. The CDR3, as DNA: TGTGCCAGTAGTATATCTTCCTACAATGAGCAGTTCTTC.

In its sample, this clone was seen once. J is TRBJ2-5 and V is TRBV25-1; tentatively, D is TRBD1 (5 bases). Germline V gene data show CDR1 as MGHDK and CDR2 as SYGVNS. CDR3 length equals 12 residues. V was pared by 4 bases and J by 2 bases, with 5 bases between. CDR3 in amino acids: CASSAGQETQYF. The DNA of the CDR3 is TGTGCCAGCAGTGCAGGGCAAGAGACCCAGTACTTC.

V gene TRBV5-6 combines with J gene TRBJ1-1; 8 bases fit TRBD1. The V segment lost 4 bases and the J segment 1 base; nucleotides outside the gene matches: 9. This CDR3 contains 16 residues. Germline-derived CDR1 and CDR2 are SGHDT and YYEEEE. CDR3 bases: TGTGCCAGCAGCGAGACAGGGGTCCTGGAGAACACTGAAGCTTTCTTT. It translates to CASSETGVLENTEAFF.